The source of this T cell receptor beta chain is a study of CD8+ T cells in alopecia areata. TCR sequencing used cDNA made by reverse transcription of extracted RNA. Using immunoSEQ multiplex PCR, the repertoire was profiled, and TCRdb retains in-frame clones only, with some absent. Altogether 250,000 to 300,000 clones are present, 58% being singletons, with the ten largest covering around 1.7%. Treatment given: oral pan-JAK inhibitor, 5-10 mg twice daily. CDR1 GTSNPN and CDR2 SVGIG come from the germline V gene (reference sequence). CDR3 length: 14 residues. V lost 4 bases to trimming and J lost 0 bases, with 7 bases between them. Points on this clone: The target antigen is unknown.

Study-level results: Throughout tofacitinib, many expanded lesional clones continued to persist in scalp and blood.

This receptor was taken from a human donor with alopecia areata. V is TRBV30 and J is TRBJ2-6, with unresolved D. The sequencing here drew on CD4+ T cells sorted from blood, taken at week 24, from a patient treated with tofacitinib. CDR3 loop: CAWTFLSGANVLTF. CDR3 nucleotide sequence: TGTGCCTGGACCTTCCTCTCTGGGGCCAACGTCCTGACTTTC.